The 2 T cell receptor beta chains below were found in one sample sequenced in a study of CD8 T cells in ankylosing spondylitis. Via MiXCR, TCRdb re-called the 5' RACE reads, giving one row per CDR3 protein. The sample includes 230,000 or so distinct CDR3 sequences, 24% seen only once; the top ten take roughly 0.67%. Sample: blood, either unsorted or a sorted T cell fraction (not recorded which). The receptors were gathered from a male donor with ankylosing spondylitis or in good health (not recorded which).

This clonotype came up many times. V usage is TRBV29-1 and J usage is TRBJ1-5; tentative D call: TRBD1 (5 bases). The V gene's germline CDR1 is SQVTM and CDR2 ANQGSEA. Trimming cost V 4 bases and J 4 bases, with 11 bases left between them. This CDR3 region has 13 residues. CDR3 loop: CSVGGMRNQPQHF. The DNA for the CDR3 is TGCAGCGTTGGGGGGATGAGGAATCAGCCCCAGCATTTT.

This clonotype was counted at least ten times. This chain joins TRBV6-1 and TRBJ1-6; D remains ambiguous. V shed 6 bases and J shed 10 bases, with 22 bases lying between them. The CDR3 consists of 16 residues. Germline CDR1 is MNHNS and CDR2 is SASEGT. CDR3 nucleotides: TGTGCCAGCAGCTCCTACCACAGCAAACGCCGATCACCCCTCCACTTT. This gives the protein CASSSYHSKRRSPLHF.